This TCR beta chain is drawn from a study of CD8+ T cells in alopecia areata. Study background: Tofacitinib was taken orally by treated patients, and the dose was 5 to 10 mg twice daily. Study outcomes and limitations: Sequences from scalp samples also cover resident alphabeta T cells of normal skin. Alopecia totalis/universalis scalp especially showed more expanded CD8+ clones than normal scalp.

Treatment given: oral pan-JAK inhibitor, 5-10 mg twice daily. It was from alopecia areata patients that lesional scalp punch biopsies and peripheral blood were collected. The V gene lost 2 bases and the J gene lost 6 bases, with 16 bases spanning the gap. Germline-derived CDR1 and CDR2 are SGHTA and FQGNSA. The CDR3 is made up of 16 amino acids. Concerning this clone itself: Its antigen is undetermined.

Extraction of RNA preceded its reverse transcription into cDNA, which served as the sequencing template. Profiling relied on immunoSEQ multiplex PCR, and the TCRdb table lists in-frame clones only, not all of them. The data show around 290,000 clones, with roughly 60% seen just once and about 1.7% held by the top ten. This material consisted of CD4+ T cells sorted from blood, taken at week 24, from a patient treated with tofacitinib. The clonotype originates from a human donor with alopecia areata. The chain couples TRBV7-2 to TRBJ2-2; TRBD1 might be the D (6 bases). DNA for the CDR3: TGTGCCAGCAGCTTACTGCCGGGACAACGAGCCGGGGAGCTGTTTTTT. This translates into CASSLLPGQRAGELFF. The full variable domain, rest sourced from reference TRBV7-2 and TRBJ2-2, is GAGVSQSPSNKVTEKGKDVELRCDPISGHTALYWYRQSLGQGLEFLIYFQGNSAPDKSGLPSDRFSAERTGGSVSTLTIQRTQQEDSAVYLCASSLLPGQRAGELFFGEGSRLTVL.